This TCR beta chain comes out of a study of blood T cell repertoires in COVID-19. In the study overall: Sites in the United States, Italy and Spain provided acute and convalescent COVID-19 samples. The cDNA or gDNA used as material had been derived from T cells, B-cell-depleted T cells, or PBMCs.

Trimming took 6 bases from V and 2 from J, leaving 10 bases between them. Germline V gene data show CDR1 as MNHEY and CDR2 as SMNVEV (reference sequence). This CDR3 spans 13 amino acids. In the authors' workflow: Using reference gene primer amplification, nucleated cell counts were estimated. Sequenced by immunoSEQ multiplex PCR; TCRdb stores in-frame clones only, minus some. That table gives V, J and clone size, and the DNA gave D and trimming. The sample consists of fewer than 200,000 clones, approximately 80% of them appearing once. With respect to this clone: Other DNA sequences from this sample encode an identical CDR3 as well.

The chain joins TRBV27 to TRBJ1-2; D remains ambiguous. The sequence derives from a man between 60 and 75 years old with acute or convalescent COVID-19. Material for sequencing was peripheral blood. The CDR3 DNA follows: TGTGCCAGCAGCCCCGGGTTAAACTATGGCTACACCTTC. It yields the protein CASSPGLNYGYTF.